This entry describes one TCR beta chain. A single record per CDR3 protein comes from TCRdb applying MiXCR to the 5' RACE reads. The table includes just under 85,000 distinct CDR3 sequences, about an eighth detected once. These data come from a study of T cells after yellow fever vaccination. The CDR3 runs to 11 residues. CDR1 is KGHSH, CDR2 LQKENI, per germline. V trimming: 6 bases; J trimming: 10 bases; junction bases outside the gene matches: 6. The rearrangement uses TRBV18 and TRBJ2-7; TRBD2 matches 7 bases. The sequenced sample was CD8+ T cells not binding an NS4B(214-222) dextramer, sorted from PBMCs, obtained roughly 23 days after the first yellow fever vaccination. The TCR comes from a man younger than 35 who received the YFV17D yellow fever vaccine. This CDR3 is CASSSREVQYF. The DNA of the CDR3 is TGTGCCAGCTCCTCTCGGGAGGTACAGTACTTC.